One and the same sample provided the 23 T cell receptor beta chains below, sequenced in a study of regulatory T cells in long-lasting Graves disease. Time point here: newly diagnosed GD, antithyroid drugs for less than 3 months. The TCR library was prepared using RNA isolated from PBMCs. Both iRepertoire HTBI primers and Arm-PCR of CDR3 regions were used to build the TCR beta libraries. A single record per CDR3 protein comes from TCRdb applying MiXCR to the multiplex PCR reads. Among over 350,000 distinct CDR3 sequences listed, approximately 15% were seen once. These same records also appear under a second study, on T cells in Graves' hyperthyroidism and ophthalmopathy.

The sample in question was peripheral blood mononuclear cells (PBMCs), obtained at new diagnosis, from a patient treated with antithyroid drugs. The receptor source for this set is a woman in her forties with Graves disease.

This clonotype was detected a few times. This likely traces to a read error, being one base from a far larger clone. This sequence joins TRBV2 and TRBJ2-1; weak D call: TRBD2 (6 bases). The DNA matches TRBJ2-5 better at its end, which makes the J call doubtful. This CDR3 is built from 17 residues. Germline V gene data show CDR1 as SNHLY and CDR2 as FYNNEI. The CDR3 nucleotides are TGTGCCAGCAGTGAAGCGCTTCGACTAGTGGGAGAAGAGACCCAGTACTTC. This codes for CASSEALRLVGEETQYF.

This clonotype was detected ten times or more. The CDR3 region is CSALPPNQPQHF. In DNA form, the CDR3 reads TGCAGTGCTCTTCCCCCCAATCAGCCCCAGCATTTT. The V call is TRBV20-1, the J call TRBJ1-5; D is unresolved. Germline CDR1 and CDR2: DFQATT and SNEGSKA (reference sequence). This CDR3 region has 12 residues. The V end lost 5 bases, the J end lost 3 bases, and 8 bases lay between the germline ends.

In this sample, this clonotype turned up many times. The CDR3 nucleotides read TGTGCCAGCAGCCTAAACAGGGGCGCGGCAGATACGCAGTATTTT. Translating gives CASSLNRGAADTQYF. The chain carries TRBV6-1 and TRBJ2-3, with 7 bases lining up with TRBD1. The CDR3 loop spans 15 amino acids. The germline CDR1 and CDR2 sequences are MNHNS and SASEGT. V dropped 6 bases and J dropped 4; count of bases not matched to a gene: 10.

This clonotype occurred many times. This CDR3 is CASSFQGQFYGYTF. The CDR3 DNA follows: TGTGCCAGCAGCTTCCAAGGGCAATTCTATGGCTACACCTTC. The chain employs TRBV28 and TRBJ1-2; no clear D. Trimming left V 6 bases short and J 4 bases short, with 15 bases between. The CDR3 contains 14 residues. The V gene's germline CDR1 is MDHEN and CDR2 SYDVKM.

This clonotype was counted at least ten times. The CDR3 here is CASSQLPGQGPGTQYF. Written as DNA, the CDR3 is TGCGCCAGCAGCCAGCTACCGGGACAGGGCCCTGGGACCCAGTACTTC. The chain recombines TRBV4-1 with TRBJ2-5; 9 bases are a match to TRBD1. The CDR3 totals 16 residues. Germline V gene data show CDR1 as MGHRA and CDR2 as YSYEKL. With 3 bases clipped from V and 7 bases from J, the junction kept 12 bases outside the gene matches.

This clonotype was recorded many times. J is TRBJ2-7 and V is TRBV7-2; the match to TRBD2 covers 11 bases. The CDR3 totals 14 residues. V was pared by 4 bases and J by 5 bases, with 4 bases of the junction left unmatched. Germline lookup yields CDR1 SGHTA and CDR2 FQGNSA. For the CDR3, the DNA is TGTGCCAGCAGCTGGGGACTAGCGGCCGACGAGCAGTACTTC. It is translated as CASSWGLAADEQYF. The full variable domain, rest sourced from reference TRBV7-2 and TRBJ2-7, is GAGVSQSPSNKVTEKGKDVELRCDPISGHTALYWYRQSLGQGLEFLIYFQGNSAPDKSGLPSDRFSAERTGGSVSTLTIQRTQQEDSAVYLCASSWGLAADEQYFGPGTRLTVT.

This clonotype was seen repeatedly, ten times or more. This rearrangement joins TRBV28 to TRBJ2-2, with 10 bases identical to TRBD2. The CDR3 sequence is 15 residues long. With 7 bases clipped from V and 6 bases from J, the junction kept 8 bases outside the gene matches. Per the germline V gene, CDR1 is MDHEN and CDR2 is SYDVKM. The CDR3 protein is CASTSRLAGAGELFF. The DNA for the CDR3 is TGTGCCAGCACCTCTAGGCTAGCGGGAGCCGGGGAGCTGTTTTTT.

J is TRBJ2-1 and V is TRBV20-1; 9 nucleotides match TRBD1. Germline CDR1 and CDR2: DFQATT and SNEGSKA (reference sequence). With V trimmed by 1 base and J by 3 bases, 7 bases remained unmatched. The CDR3 loop spans 16 amino acids. The CDR3, as DNA: TGCAGTGCTAGAGGGGTTGACAGGGGGTACTACAATGAGCAGTTCTTC. Its translation: CSARGVDRGYYNEQFF.

This clonotype showed up many times. The V and J genes are TRBV20-1 and TRBJ2-3, with D maybe TRBD2 (5 bases). The CDR3 loop spans 19 amino acids. Germline values: CDR1 DFQATT, CDR2 SNEGSKA (reference sequence). The V end lost 0 bases, the J end lost 0 bases, and 22 bases lay between the germline ends. The CDR3 bases are TGCAGTGCTAGAGACGAAAAACCCCGGCCTAGCACTAGCACAGATACGCAGTATTTT. Residues: CSARDEKPRPSTSTDTQYF.

About this clonotype: A read error may be the cause here, since a much bigger clone is one base away. The gene calls are TRBV10-2 and TRBJ1-3; D gene ambiguous. Germline assignment: CDR1 WSHSY and CDR2 SAAADI. CDR3 size: 15 residues. The CDR3 protein is CASSEWASSGNTIHF. The DNA for the CDR3 is TGCGCCAGCAGTGAGTGGGCCAGCTCTGGAAACACCATACATTTT.

This clonotype appeared a few times. One junction end does not reproduce the germline sequence, and a read error may be involved. This rearrangement joins TRBV10-2 to TRBJ1-1; tentatively, D is TRBD1 (6 bases). CDR1 and CDR2 (germline): WSHSY, SAAADI. The CDR3 is made up of 15 amino acids. The CDR3 protein is CASGEQGKGVTEAFF. Here the CDR3 DNA reads TGCGCCAGCGGTGAGCAGGGGAAAGGGGTCACTGAAGCTTTCTTT.

About this clonotype itself: The junction differs from germline at one of its ends, possibly a read error. The chain is built from TRBV19 and TRBJ1-1, with TRBD1 as a possible D gene (5 bases). CDR3 length equals 12 residues. Germline V CDR1 and CDR2: LNHDA, SQIVND (reference sequence). The CDR3 reads CASRDGNTEALF. CDR3 in DNA: TGTGCCAGCCGGGACGGCAACACTGAAGCTCTCTTT.

The DNA of the CDR3 is TGTGCCAGCAGCCAAGAAAGAGGGGCCCCCCGTTATGGCTACACCTTC. This sequence encodes CASSQERGAPRYGYTF. V gene TRBV3-1 combines with J gene TRBJ1-2; a weak D match, TRBD1 (5 bases). V lost 0 bases, J lost 5 bases, and 16 bases lay in between. The CDR3 consists of 16 residues. Germline CDR1 reads LGHDT; CDR2 reads YNNKEL (reference sequence).

This clonotype appeared many times. The rearrangement uses TRBV11-3 and TRBJ2-7; 11 positions agree with TRBD2. After removal of 5 bases from V and 6 bases from J, the junction contained 15 bases not matched to a gene. CDR3 size: 17 residues. Looked up from germline, CDR1 is SGHNT and CDR2 is YENEEA. CDR3 protein: CASSVGLAGGNGGEQYF. The CDR3 DNA follows: TGTGCCAGCAGCGTAGGACTAGCGGGCGGTAACGGCGGCGAGCAGTACTTC.

This clonotype occurred many times. The J gene is TRBJ1-1, the V gene TRBV28, with a possible D match to TRBD1 (5 bases). Germline V gives CDR1 MDHEN, CDR2 SYDVKM. This CDR3 has 14 residues. V shed 10 bases and J shed 1 base, with 16 bases lying between them. This chain's CDR3 is CATRPGRGNTEAFF. CDR3 nucleotide sequence: TGTGCCACGCGGCCGGGGCGAGGGAACACTGAAGCTTTCTTT. Full variable domain (remainder filled in from reference TRBV28 and TRBJ1-1): DVKVTQSSRYLVKRTGEKVFLECVQDMDHENMFWYRQDPGLGLRLIYFSYDVKMKEKGDIPEGYSVSREKKERFSLILESASTNQTSMYLCATRPGRGNTEAFFGQGTRLTVV.

At least ten counts were recorded for this clonotype. The CDR3 is CASSKQGQKGEKLFF. The CDR3 DNA is TGTGCCAGCAGTAAACAGGGTCAGAAGGGTGAAAAACTGTTTTTT. The chain couples TRBV2 to TRBJ1-4; tentative D call: TRBD1 (6 bases). CDR1 SNHLY and CDR2 FYNNEI come from the germline V gene. Trimming took off 5 bases at V and 7 bases at J, with 17 bases between the two ends. The CDR3 sequence is 15 residues long.

This clonotype has a handful of counts. The rearrangement uses TRBV5-7 and TRBJ2-7; D is perhaps TRBD1 (8 bases). TRBV5-7 is labeled an ORF, and its function is uncertain. V dropped 0 bases and J dropped 4 bases, with 17 bases sitting between them. The CDR3 is 16 amino acids. This CDR3 is CASSLERDRFSYEQYF. CDR3 nucleotide sequence: TGTGCCAGCAGCTTGGAGCGGGACAGGTTTTCGTACGAGCAGTACTTC.

This clonotype was observed a handful of times. The CDR3 region has the DNA TGTGCCAGCAGCCAACAGGGGGCCCTGACTTATGGCTACACCTTC. It specifies CASSQQGALTYGYTF. The rearrangement uses TRBV12-3 or TRBV12-4 and TRBJ1-2, with TRBD1 matching over 9 bases. With 6 bases clipped from V and 5 bases from J, the junction kept 10 bases outside the gene matches. The CDR3 is 15 amino acids.

There are a few counts of this clonotype. The chain is built from TRBV6-2 or TRBV6-3 and TRBJ2-1, with D possibly TRBD2 on 6 matching bases. V was cut by 5 bases and J by 6 bases, with 17 bases left in between. This CDR3 spans 15 amino acids. Germline lookup yields CDR1 MNHEY and CDR2 SVGEGT. In DNA form, the CDR3 reads TGTGCCAGCAGTGGAGGGGAGGTGGGAGGCAATGAGCAGTTCTTC. Its protein product is CASSGGEVGGNEQFF.

This clonotype appeared a few times. CDR3 nucleotide sequence: TGTGCCAGCAGTGAGGGGGAGGGGGGGGCAGATACGCAGTATTTT. The encoded protein is CASSEGEGGADTQYF. This chain links TRBV6-2 or TRBV6-3 with TRBJ2-3, with D tentatively TRBD2 (7 bases). Trimming removed 5 bases from V and 4 bases from J, with 16 bases in between. CDR1 and CDR2 (germline): MNHEY, SVGEGT. The CDR3 is 15 residues long.

This clonotype has a count of ten or more. V is TRBV7-9 and J is TRBJ2-7; D could derive from TRBD1 or TRBD2 (5 bases each). CDR1 is SEHNR and CDR2 is FQNEAQ in the germline V gene (reference sequence). CDR3 length equals 14 residues. Deletions cut 5 bases from V and 5 bases from J, with 16 bases between. The CDR3 region has the DNA TGTGCCAGCAGCCCATCCGAGGGGCTCCACGAGCAGTACTTC. It specifies CASSPSEGLHEQYF. The full variable domain, completed using reference TRBV7-9 and TRBJ2-7, is DTGVSQNPRHKITKRGQNVTFRCDPISEHNRLYWYRQTLGQGPEFLTYFQNEAQLEKSRLLSDRFSAERPKGSFSTLEIQRTEQGDSAMYLCASSPSEGLHEQYFGPGTRLTVT.

Turning to this clonotype: A read error may be the cause here, since a much bigger clone is one base away. The conserved closing phenylalanine or tryptophan is absent in this CDR3, likely reflecting a read error. This chain joins TRBV6-1 and TRBJ2-1; no clear D. V dropped 3 bases and J dropped 3 bases, with 3 bases sitting between them. The CDR3 sequence is 12 residues long. Looked up from germline, CDR1 is MNHNS and CDR2 is SASEGT. The CDR3 loop is CASSELYNEQFL. The CDR3 nucleotides are TGTGCCAGCAGTGAGCTCTACAATGAGCAGTTCCTC.

The chain combines TRBV29-1 with TRBJ2-1; D possibly corresponds to TRBD1 (6 bases). CDR1 is SQVTM, CDR2 ANQGSEA, per germline. This CDR3 is 12 amino acids long. The V end lost 7 bases, the J end lost 7 bases, and 14 bases lay between the germline ends. CDR3 DNA sequence: TGCAGCGACTCGGACAGAATGAATGAGCAGTTCTTC. This codes for CSDSDRMNEQFF.